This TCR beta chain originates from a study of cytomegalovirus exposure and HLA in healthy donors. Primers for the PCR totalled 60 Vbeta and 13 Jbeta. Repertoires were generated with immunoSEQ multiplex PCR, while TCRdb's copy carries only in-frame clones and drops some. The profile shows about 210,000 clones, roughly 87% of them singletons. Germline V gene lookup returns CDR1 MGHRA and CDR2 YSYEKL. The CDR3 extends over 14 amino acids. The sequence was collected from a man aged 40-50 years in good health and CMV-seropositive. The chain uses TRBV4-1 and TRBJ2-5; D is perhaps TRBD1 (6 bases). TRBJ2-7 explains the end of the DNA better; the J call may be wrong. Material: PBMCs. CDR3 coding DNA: TGCGCCAGCAGCCAATGGACAGAAGCCCACGAGCAGTACTTC. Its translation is CASSQWTEAHEQYF.